These 2 T cell receptor beta chains were sequenced from one sample in a study of T cells in localized non-small cell lung cancer. Sequencing was performed with immunoSEQ multiplex PCR; in TCRdb, only in-frame clones are kept and a portion is missing. The sample consists of 25,000 to 35,000 clones, about nine tenths of them appearing once. The sample was PBMCs, taken before any cancer treatment. These receptors all stem from a man aged 35 to 69 with stage II lung adenocarcinoma.

This chain uses TRBV11-2 with TRBJ1-2; D not certain. This CDR3 is built from 13 residues. Germline values: CDR1 SGHAT, CDR2 FQNNGV. The V and J ends lost 5 bases and 8 bases respectively, with 15 bases between them. As DNA, the CDR3 is TGTGCCAGCAGCGCCGCGGGGTCTTTCGGCTACACCTTC. Amino acid sequence: CASSAAGSFGYTF.

The V call is TRBV30, the J call TRBJ2-7, with D uncertain. The germline V and J ends were trimmed by 2 bases and 4 bases, with 6 bases remaining between them. The CDR3 contains 11 residues. The V gene's germline CDR1 is GTSNPN and CDR2 SVGIG (reference sequence). The CDR3 DNA follows: TGTGCCTGGAGTAACGTATACGAGCAGTACTTC. It translates to CAWSNVYEQYF.